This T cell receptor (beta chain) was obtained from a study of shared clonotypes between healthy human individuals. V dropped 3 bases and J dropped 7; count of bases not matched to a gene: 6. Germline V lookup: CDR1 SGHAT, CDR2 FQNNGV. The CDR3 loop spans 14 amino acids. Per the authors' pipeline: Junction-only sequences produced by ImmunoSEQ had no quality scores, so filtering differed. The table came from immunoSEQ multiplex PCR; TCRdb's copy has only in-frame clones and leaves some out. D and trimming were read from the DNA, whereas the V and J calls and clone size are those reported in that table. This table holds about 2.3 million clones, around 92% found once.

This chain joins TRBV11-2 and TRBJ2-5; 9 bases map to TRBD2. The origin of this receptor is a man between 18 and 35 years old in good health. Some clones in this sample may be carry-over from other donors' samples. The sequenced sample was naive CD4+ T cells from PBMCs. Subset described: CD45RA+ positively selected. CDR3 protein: CASSLAGAGGTQYF. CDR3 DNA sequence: TGTGCCAGCAGCTTGGCGGGAGCGGGGGGGACCCAGTACTTC.